Listed below are T cell receptor beta chains from one sample, sequenced in a study of blood T cells in healthy people across ages. TCRdb itself ran the 5' RACE reads through MiXCR, one entry per CDR3 protein. The sample includes about 970,000 distinct CDR3 sequences, roughly 51% of them seen just once. The sequenced sample was blood. These receptor sequences come from a woman aged 55 to 70 in good health. CDR3s include the opening cysteine and the closing phenylalanine or tryptophan. The D gene is left open where the match is weak. The size entry is marked missing in some rows and otherwise reads once, few, many or a size class.

J gene	D gene	V gene	clone size	CDR3 protein	CDR3 DNA
TRBJ2-4	NA	TRBV20-1	NA	CSARYGRVGENIQYF	TGCAGTGCTAGGTACGGAAGGGTTGGCGAAAACATTCAGTACTTC
TRBJ2-7	TRBD2	TRBV28	few	CASAVLAGLAYEQYF	TGTGCCAGCGCGGTTTTAGCGGGATTAGCCTACGAGCAGTACTTC
TRBJ2-4	NA	TRBV27	few	CASSLVRIAKNIQYF	TGTGCCAGCAGTTTAGTCCGGATCGCCAAAAACATTCAGTACTTC
TRBJ1-2	TRBD1	TRBV30	few	CAWGTGRYGYTF	TGTGCCTGGGGGACAGGGCGGTATGGCTACACCTTC
TRBJ2-5	TRBD2	TRBV6-5	NA	CASSYGTSGAGKTQYF	TGTGCCAGCAGTTACGGGACTAGCGGAGCAGGAAAGACCCAGTACTTC
TRBJ2-3	NA	TRBV20-1	NA	CSARGLGRGSTDTQYF	TGCAGTGCTAGAGGCCTCGGTCGGGGTAGCACAGATACGCAGTATTTT
TRBJ2-5	TRBD1	TRBV6-2/TRBV6-3	NA	CASGDRGGVTQYF	TGTGCCAGCGGCGACAGGGGCGGAGTGACCCAGTACTTC
TRBJ2-4	NA	TRBV20-1	NA	CSARTPGRYDQYF	TGCAGTGCTAGAACCCCGGGACGCTACGATCAGTACTTC
TRBJ2-3	TRBD2	TRBV20-1	NA	CSAILGTSGRTDTQYF	TGCAGTGCTATACTCGGGACTAGCGGACGCACAGATACGCAGTATTTT
TRBJ2-3	NA	TRBV4-1	few	CASSQGAVQKHTQYF	TGCGCCAGCAGCCAAGGGGCTGTCCAGAAGCATACGCAGTATTTT
TRBJ1-4	NA	TRBV11-2	once	CASSLSPGGNEKLFF	TGTGCCAGCAGCCTCTCCCCGGGGGGCAATGAAAAACTGTTTTTT
TRBJ2-5	TRBD2	TRBV14	few	CASSQAWVAGVRETQYF	TGTGCCAGCAGCCAAGCGTGGGTAGCGGGAGTACGGGAGACCCAGTACTTC
TRBJ2-7	TRBD1	TRBV4-1	NA	CASSQGTGGPYEQYF	TGTGCCAGCAGCCAAGGAACAGGGGGCCCCTACGAGCAGTACTTC
TRBJ2-1	NA	TRBV28	few	CASSFLAVSYNEQFF	TGTGCCAGCAGTTTCTTGGCGGTCTCCTACAATGAGCAGTTCTTC
TRBJ2-5	NA	TRBV30	NA	CAWSYGTQETQYF	TGTGCCTGGAGCTACGGGACGCAAGAGACCCAGTACTTC
TRBJ2-7	TRBD2	TRBV2	NA	CASSGRAGVGEQYF	TGTGCCAGCAGTGGACGAGCGGGAGTAGGCGAGCAGTACTTC
TRBJ1-1	TRBD1	TRBV6-6	NA	CASQGGGNTEAFF	TGTGCCAGCCAGGGGGGAGGAAACACTGAAGCTTTCTTT
TRBJ2-1	NA	TRBV12-3/TRBV12-4	few	CASSFLRGSSYNEQFF	TGTGCCAGCAGTTTTCTTCGGGGGAGCTCCTACAATGAGCAGTTCTTC
TRBJ2-7	NA	TRBV6-6	few	CASSSQGVPYEQYF	TGTGCCAGCAGCAGCCAGGGAGTTCCCTACGAGCAGTACTTC
TRBJ2-3	TRBD1	TRBV5-1	NA	CASSFRDRGRTDTQYF	TGCGCCAGCAGCTTCCGGGACAGGGGTCGGACAGATACGCAGTATTTT
TRBJ2-7	NA	TRBV7-2	NA	CAGSSTTPGRGLEQYF	TGTGCCGGCAGCTCGACAACCCCGGGACGGGGCCTCGAGCAGTACTTC
TRBJ1-2	NA	TRBV11-2	once	CASSPGLGGYTF	TGTGCCAGCAGCCCAGGATTGGGAGGCTACACCTTC
TRBJ2-6	NA	TRBV29-1	few	CSVLQGSSGANVLTF	TGCAGCGTATTACAGGGAAGCTCTGGGGCCAACGTCCTGACTTTC
TRBJ2-7	TRBD2	TRBV9	NA	CASSVLAGVGEQYF	TGTGCCAGCAGCGTACTAGCGGGAGTTGGTGAGCAGTACTTC
TRBJ2-7	TRBD1	TRBV28	NA	CASSLPGQKYEQYF	TGTGCTAGCAGTTTACCGGGACAGAAGTACGAGCAGTACTTC
TRBJ2-1	TRBD2	TRBV15	NA	CATSKGLAEAYEQFF	TGTGCCACCAGCAAGGGACTAGCGGAAGCCTATGAGCAGTTCTTC
TRBJ2-5	NA	TRBV5-1	few	CASSDRTDQETQYF	TGCGCCAGCAGCGACCGGACAGACCAAGAGACCCAGTACTTC
TRBJ2-1	NA	TRBV7-9	few	CASSRDTTGKVEEQFF	TGTGCCAGCAGCCGGGATACAACAGGGAAGGTGGAGGAGCAGTTCTTC
TRBJ1-3	NA	TRBV12-3/TRBV12-4	NA	CASSFAGAAGNTIYF	TGTGCCAGCAGTTTCGCAGGGGCCGCTGGAAACACCATATATTTT
TRBJ2-7	TRBD2	TRBV9	NA	CASSVGSGSSYEQYF	TGTGCCAGCAGCGTCGGGAGCGGGAGCTCCTACGAGCAGTACTTC
TRBJ1-6	NA	TRBV5-1	few	CASGEGSSPLHF	TGCGCCAGCGGGGAAGGCTCTTCACCCCTCCACTTT
TRBJ2-7	NA	TRBV9	NA	CASSVGMSYEQYF	TGTGCCAGCAGCGTAGGGATGTCCTACGAGCAGTACTTC
TRBJ2-5	NA	TRBV29-1	few	CSVEKGGGETQYF	TGCAGCGTTGAAAAGGGAGGAGGAGAGACCCAGTACTTC
TRBJ2-4	NA	TRBV3-1	NA	CASSQIAKNIQYF	TGTGCCAGCAGCCAGATAGCCAAAAACATTCAGTACTTC
TRBJ2-1	NA	TRBV20-1	NA	CSASRTPYEGQFF	TGCAGTGCTAGTAGGACCCCCTACGAGGGGCAGTTCTTC
TRBJ2-7	NA	TRBV5-1	NA	CASSPGVEGSEQYF	TGCGCCAGCAGCCCCGGCGTGGAGGGTAGCGAGCAGTACTTC
TRBJ1-5	NA	TRBV24-1	NA	CATSARGAQPQHF	TGTGCCACCAGTGCCAGGGGTGCTCAGCCCCAGCATTTT
TRBJ1-2	TRBD1	TRBV5-1	NA	CASSVDRGQGYTF	TGCGCCAGCAGCGTGGACAGGGGGCAGGGCTACACCTTC
TRBJ2-5	NA	TRBV18	NA	CASSPSIGETQYF	TGTGCCAGCTCACCATCAATCGGAGAGACCCAGTACTTC
TRBJ2-5	NA	TRBV7-2	NA	CASSLGFGSETQYF	TGTGCCAGCAGCTTAGGTTTCGGTTCGGAGACCCAGTACTTC
TRBJ1-5	NA	TRBV12-3/TRBV12-4	NA	CATGRAGPNQPQHF	TGTGCCACGGGGCGGGCCGGGCCCAATCAGCCCCAGCATTTT
TRBJ1-2	TRBD1	TRBV5-1	NA	CASRTGQGTRGYGYTF	TGCGCCAGCAGAACGGGACAGGGGACGAGGGGGTATGGCTACACCTTC
TRBJ2-3	NA	TRBV2	NA	CASSWNGDTDTQYF	TGTGCCAGCAGTTGGAACGGGGACACAGATACGCAGTATTTT
TRBJ2-7	NA	TRBV29-1	NA	CSVSTSSTPYEQYF	TGCAGCGTCAGCACCAGTTCTACCCCATACGAGCAGTACTTC
TRBJ1-1	NA	TRBV27	NA	CASSYVGASTEAFF	TGTGCCAGCAGTTACGTGGGGGCTAGCACTGAAGCTTTCTTT
TRBJ2-2	TRBD2	TRBV5-6	NA	CASSESGTSLNTGELFF	TGTGCCAGCAGCGAATCCGGGACTAGCTTGAACACCGGGGAGCTGTTTTTT
TRBJ2-5	NA	TRBV9	NA	CASSVVIGQETQYF	TGTGCCAGCAGCGTAGTAATCGGACAAGAGACCCAGTACTTC
TRBJ2-1	NA	TRBV15	few	CATSRPTGDLNNEQFF	TGTGCCACCAGCAGACCAACTGGGGACTTAAACAATGAGCAGTTCTTC
TRBJ1-2	TRBD1	TRBV20-1	NA	CSARVTGSYGYTF	TGCAGTGCTAGAGTGACAGGGTCATATGGCTACACCTTC